This T cell receptor beta chain was identified during a study of OX40 agonist ivuxolimab in advanced cancers. For the study at large: Patients receiving dose escalation had hepatocellular carcinoma, melanoma, renal cell or head and neck cancer.

Trimming shortened V by 4 bases and J by 4 bases, and 17 bases separated the two germline ends. The CDR3 is made up of 15 amino acids. The germline V gene encodes CDR1 SGHTA and CDR2 FQGTGA. The data were produced by immunoSEQ multiplex PCR, yet TCRdb's version contains in-frame clones alone and is incomplete. The sample holds 95,000 or so clones, about 92% seen once. Anyone with autoimmune disease history or systemic immunosuppression was excluded. Samples of blood were obtained at baseline, on cycle 4 day 1, and on cycle 7 day 1. The chain carries TRBV7-3 and TRBJ2-7, with D possibly matching TRBD2 (5 bases). This sequence was found in an adult with an advanced solid tumor such as melanoma, head and neck, liver or kidney cancer. The source was CD4+ or CD8+ T cells sorted from blood, collected in a trial of the OX40 agonist ivuxolimab. CDR3 bases: TGTGCCAGCAGCTGGATACCGGGATCTGGTTACGAGCAGTACTTC. Its translation: CASSWIPGSGYEQYF.